The clone carrying this T cell receptor (beta chain) appeared a few times. The antigen is undetermined. Primers used in a second PCR of about 6 to 11 cycles were a sample-barcoded 5' primer and a J-beta primer mix. CDR3-containing paired-end reads numbered at least 2.5 million in each sample. One entry per CDR3 protein results from TCRdb running MiXCR on the 5' RACE reads. The profile shows approximately 760,000 distinct CDR3 sequences, approximately 25% of them singletons. CDR3 length: 17 amino acids. Germline values: CDR1 SGHVS, CDR2 FNYEAQ. This sample stems from a study of blood T cells in healthy people across ages. About the study: About one barcoded TCR beta cDNA was captured per two T cells.

Study-level points and caveats: Calculation of diversity from one million T cells yielded estimates considered to be underestimates.

These data were likewise used in another study, on T cells of mothers and their children.

The TCR originated in a boy younger than 18 in good health. The rearrangement links TRBV7-6 to TRBJ2-5; 10 bases match TRBD1. The DNA matches TRBJ2-1 better at its end, which makes the J call doubtful. The material sequenced was blood. CDR3 in DNA: TGTGCCAGCAGCCCCGTTGGGGACAGGGGACTCTACAATGAGCAGTTCTTC. The encoded protein is CASSPVGDRGLYNEQFF.